This T cell receptor beta chain was identified in a study of spatial heterogeneity in lung cancer (dated by TCRdb to about 2019). Looking at the study overall: More beta-chain than alpha-chain transcripts were consistently detected, likely reflecting higher beta-chain transcript abundance. In the raw uncorrected reads, each unique combination of TCR and UMI appeared on average more than ten times. In non-small cell lung cancer, the study made a quantitative comparison of TCR alpha and beta repertoires among multiple tumor regions, matched nontumor lung and blood. At surgery, 200 to 250 tumor regions, roughly 63 matched nontumor lung samples and 56 PBMC samples were TCR-sequenced for both alpha and beta chains. Nonsynonymous mutation counts, determined by whole-exome sequencing of tumor tissue, were related to TCR repertoire features.

The meaning of the sample's time point label: sample taken at primary tumor resection. Whole RNA extracted from tumor and nontumor lung tissue, or from cryopreserved PBMC samples, was used for TCR sequencing without cell sorting. Donors were some 78 patients with early-stage, untreated non-small cell lung cancer from the lung TRACERx cohort. Patients were selected for TCR sequencing only if sufficient RNA was available from at least two tumor regions. This clonotype was recorded at least ten times. Its binding antigen is unknown. Base qualities are not recorded, but no much larger clone differs from it by a single base. The research as a whole found: Ubiquitous expanded tumor TCRs were found in blood more often at tumor resection than at routine follow-up. Additional single-cell paired TCR alpha and beta sequencing was considered necessary to confirm, at a functional level, the hypothesis that regional TCRs recognize regional mutations.

The method behind the library was 5' RACE. TCRdb lists the instrument as NextSeq 500. To allow correction of PCR and sequencing errors, the TCR library protocol tagged every TCR cDNA molecule with a unique molecular identifier. Regarding the original processing steps: Decombinator tools were used for TCR identification, UMI-based error correction and CDR3 extraction. TCRs above a frequency of 2 per 1,000, corresponding to the top 1% of the tumor frequency distribution, were defined as expanded. Each repertoire was subsampled 100 times to 5,000 TCRs, after which Renyi diversity was computed with the R vegan package. CDR3 similarity networks were built from amino acid triplet string-kernel similarity, with CDR3s being connected when pairwise similarity was above 0.82. Through fastp at Q25 and MiXCR, TCRdb rebuilt clones from the public reads, retaining in-frame beta chains. Entries that share a CDR3 protein sequence are merged under the most common genes and DNA. The V and J calls and clone size come from TCRdb's table, not from the authors' own analysis. This sample gives roughly 9,300 distinct CDR3 sequences in total; less than 9% of them show up just once. The ten largest clonotypes hold 25% to 30% of the sample.

The germline V gene yields KGHSH for CDR1 and LQKENI for CDR2. V sheds 2 bases and J sheds 2 bases, leaving 7 bases between their ends. The CDR3 has 14 amino acids, counting the end cysteine and phenylalanine. Only CDR3 DNA remains: 42 bases, in frame from the first base. The chain is assembled from TRBV18 and TRBJ1-5, and perhaps TRBD1 as D gene, on 5 matching bases. This sample comprised PBMCs, obtained at surgery. The receptor comes from a female donor with early-stage non-small cell lung cancer. The nucleotide sequence is given as TGTGCCAGCTCACCATCCAGGGGCAATCAGCCCCAGCATTTT. This is translated as CASSPSRGNQPQHF.